The present T cell receptor beta chain was sequenced within a study of T cell responses to AZD1222 COVID-19 vaccine. Study-level results: The span of vaccine-associated CD4 TCRs extended across spike, with dominance at 160-218 and 743-854.

CDR3 size: 14 residues. Germline lookup yields CDR1 MNHEY and CDR2 SVGAGI. Trimming pared 4 bases from V and 0 bases from J, leaving 9 bases between. To note about this clone: Its antigen is undetermined.

Some clones are missing from TCRdb's copy, which holds only in-frame ones; the method was immunoSEQ multiplex PCR. The table lists 30,000 to 35,000 clones, around nine tenths of them singletons, with 14% in the top ten. The genes are TRBV6-5 and TRBJ1-2, with D unresolved. The sequence came from an adult who received the AZD1222 COVID-19 vaccine. Sequenced here: peripheral blood, sampled 28 days after the second AZD1222 dose. The DNA for the CDR3 is TGTGCCAGCAGTTCACAGAAAGCTAACTATGGCTACACCTTC. Protein: CASSSQKANYGYTF.